The clone carrying this TCR beta chain has more than one count but fewer than ten. The data are from a study of T-cell reconstitution after alpha-beta-depleted transplantation in children. CDR3 length equals 14 residues. V was clipped by 4 bases and J by 4 bases, with 12 bases between them. Germline CDR1 and CDR2: ENHRY and SYGVKD. During its preparation, the TCRbeta library received unique molecular identifiers. Each CDR3 protein gets one entry after TCRdb re-called the PCR reads with MiXCR. The profile covers around 300,000 distinct CDR3 sequences, with about 9.5% appearing a single time and approximately 7% taken by the ten largest.

The chain has TRBV10-3 and TRBJ2-3; D call uncertain. The sample was PBMCs, taken before TCRalphabeta/CD19-depleted stem cell transplant. This receptor was obtained from a boy in the first two years of life with acute myeloid leukemia, due to receive a stem cell transplant. The DNA for the CDR3 is TGTGCCATCAGTGGTGGGCTAGGGCCAGATACGCAGTATTTT. Translated: CAISGGLGPDTQYF.